This TCR beta chain was observed in a study of T cell changes during pregnancy in multiple sclerosis. V lost 5 bases, J lost 3 bases, and 7 bases lay in between. There are 12 residues in the CDR3. Germline lookup yields CDR1 LNHNV and CDR2 YYDKDF (reference sequence). The method was immunoSEQ multiplex PCR; TCRdb's version includes in-frame clones alone and lacks a portion of them. The sample includes over 90,000 clones, just over 90% of them seen just once. Source: peripheral blood, taken in the second trimester of pregnancy. The rearrangement uses TRBV15 and TRBJ1-1, with D possibly matching TRBD1 (6 bases). This clonotype was sampled from a female donor in good health, enrolled as a control in a pregnancy study. CDR3 loop: CATSEGDTEAFF. CDR3 DNA sequence: TGTGCCACCAGCGAGGGGGACACTGAAGCTTTCTTT.